The 31 T cell receptor beta chains listed next were all sequenced from one sample in a study of cytomegalovirus exposure and HLA in healthy donors. Both 60 Vbeta primers and 13 Jbeta primers went into the PCR. TCRdb keeps only in-frame clones here, not all; method: immunoSEQ multiplex PCR. The table records about 130,000 clones, 70% to 85% of them present only once. Sequencing input: PBMCs. These TCRs come from a man aged 40-55 years in good health and CMV-seropositive.

The V gene is TRBV5-6, the J gene TRBJ2-5; possible D gene TRBD2, 6 bases. V shed 3 bases and J shed 0 bases, with 18 bases lying between them. The CDR3 extends over 17 amino acids. Looked up from germline, CDR1 is SGHDT and CDR2 is YYEEEE. CDR3: CASSWAQRGKYQETQYF. The CDR3 DNA reads TGTGCCAGCAGCTGGGCGCAACGGGGGAAGTACCAAGAGACCCAGTACTTC.

This sequence joins TRBV19 and TRBJ1-2; 7 positions agree with TRBD1. The V segment lost 7 bases and the J segment 6 bases; nucleotides outside the gene matches: 8. CDR3 length equals 13 residues. Germline assignment: CDR1 LNHDA and CDR2 SQIVND (reference sequence). CDR3 nucleotide sequence: TGTGCCAGTATTCGGGGTACAGGGGATGGCTACACCTTC. This sequence encodes CASIRGTGDGYTF.

The chain joins TRBV5-1 to TRBJ2-5; 8 bases map to TRBD1. With the DNA end fitting TRBJ2-7 better, the J assignment may be wrong. The CDR3 consists of 15 residues. Germline V gene lookup returns CDR1 SGHRS and CDR2 YFSETQ. The CDR3 spells CASSLRPGGPYEQYF. CDR3 coding DNA: TGCGCCAGCAGCCTCCGGCCAGGGGGCCCCTACGAGCAGTACTTC.

The rearrangement joins TRBV5-4 to TRBJ2-5; D gene ambiguous. Germline V CDR1 and CDR2: SGHNT, YYREEE (reference sequence). The CDR3 consists of 11 residues. V was clipped by 0 bases and J by 9 bases, with 6 bases between them. In nucleotides, the CDR3 is TGTGCCAGCAGCTTGGATGAGGCCCAGTACTTC. Its translation: CASSLDEAQYF.

The J gene is TRBJ2-5, the V gene TRBV11-2; D may be TRBD2 (5 bases). V shed 8 bases and J shed 5 bases, with 21 bases lying between them. Germline CDR1 reads SGHAT; CDR2 reads FQNNGV. CDR3 length equals 15 residues. This CDR3 is CASAMGVIGGETQYF. CDR3 sequence (DNA): TGTGCCAGCGCTATGGGAGTAATTGGCGGGGAGACCCAGTACTTC.

The V gene is TRBV10-3, the J gene TRBJ2-2; 11 bases agree with TRBD1. Germline CDR1 and CDR2: ENHRY and SYGVKD. CDR3 size: 15 residues. V was pared by 6 bases and J by 3 bases, with 3 bases of the junction left unmatched. The CDR3 nucleotides read TGTGCCATCAGGGGGACAGGGGGAGACACCGGGGAGCTGTTTTTT. It yields the protein CAIRGTGGDTGELFF.

As for this clone: The sample holds other DNA sequences that translate to the same CDR3. The V and J genes are TRBV5-1 and TRBJ2-1; TRBD2 matches at 9 bases. Germline V gene data show CDR1 as SGHRS and CDR2 as YFSETQ. Germline trimming cut 0 bases from V and 8 bases from J; bases unmatched to any gene: 12. CDR3 size: 17 residues. This CDR3 is CASSLERWGGGADEQFF. The CDR3 DNA reads TGCGCCAGCAGCTTGGAACGGTGGGGCGGGGGGGCGGATGAGCAGTTCTTC.

This chain connects TRBV6-1 to TRBJ2-3; D call uncertain. V was trimmed by 2 bases and J by 2 bases, leaving 11 bases between them. This CDR3 region has 15 residues. Germline V gene lookup returns CDR1 MNHNS and CDR2 SASEGT. The CDR3 is CASSEWHENTDTQYF. The DNA of the CDR3 is TGTGCCAGCAGTGAATGGCACGAAAACACAGATACGCAGTATTTT.

The chain uses TRBV28 and TRBJ2-3; possible D gene TRBD1, 6 bases. The CDR3 covers 14 residues. Germline V gene sequence: CDR1 MDHEN, CDR2 SYDVKM. Trimming took off 8 bases at V and 7 bases at J, with 19 bases between the two ends. The CDR3 DNA is TGTGCCAGCGGTGGGCTAGGGGGAAAAAATACGCAGTATTTT. Translated, it gives CASGGLGGKNTQYF.

V is TRBV11-3 and J is TRBJ2-1, with D hard to call. With 1 base removed from V and 4 bases from J, the gap between germline ends came to 14 bases. The CDR3 spans 16 residues. Germline CDR1 and CDR2: SGHNT and YENEEA. The CDR3 DNA sequence: TGTGCCAGCAGCTTAGGCCCTGCCGGAGCTTACAATGAGCAGTTCTTC. It is translated as CASSLGPAGAYNEQFF. Looking up the rest from reference TRBV11-3 and TRBJ2-1 gives the full variable domain: EAGVVQSPRYKIIEKKQPVAFWCNPISGHNTLYWYLQNLGQGPELLIRYENEEAVDDSQLPKDRFSAERLKGVDSTLKIQPAELGDSAVYLCASSLGPAGAYNEQFFGPGTRLTVL.

About this clone: The sample contains more than one DNA sequence encoding this CDR3. The rearrangement uses TRBV11-2 and TRBJ2-2; possibly TRBD2 for D (6 bases). The CDR3 has 15 residues. The V gene lost 4 bases and the J gene lost 5 bases, with 14 bases spanning the gap. CDR1 and CDR2 from the germline V gene are SGHAT and FQNNGV. The CDR3 DNA reads TGTGCCAGCAGCTCCGTCGGGGGAGTAACCGGGGAGCTGTTTTTT. It encodes CASSSVGGVTGELFF. Variable domain in full (rest from reference TRBV11-2 and TRBJ2-2): EAGVAQSPRYKIIEKRQSVAFWCNPISGHATLYWYQQILGQGPKLLIQFQNNGVVDDSQLPKDRFSAERLKGVDSTLKIQPAKLEDSAVYLCASSSVGGVTGELFFGEGSRLTVL.

The chain links TRBV5-4 to TRBJ2-1; maybe TRBD2 (5 bases). This CDR3 region has 17 residues. The V end was cut by 4 bases, the J end by 2 bases, with 19 bases between. Germline V CDR1 and CDR2: SGHNT, YYREEE (reference sequence). The CDR3 is CASSRGVWELAYNEQFF. CDR3 DNA: TGTGCCAGCAGCCGAGGCGTATGGGAGCTGGCCTACAATGAGCAGTTCTTC.

V and J are TRBV6-5 and TRBJ1-5, with 10 bases identical to TRBD1. The CDR3 loop spans 14 amino acids. Per germline, CDR1 MNHEY and CDR2 SVGAGI. The V and J ends lost 5 bases and 5 bases, in that order; junction bases with no gene match: 3. CDR3 protein: CASSKDRGDQPQHF. The CDR3 coding sequence is TGTGCCAGCAGTAAGGACAGGGGGGATCAGCCCCAGCATTTT.

The chain is built from TRBV5-1 and TRBJ2-7, with 12 bases lining up with TRBD2. Unmatched junction bases numbered 6, after V lost 3 bases and J lost 2 bases. CDR3 length equals 16 residues. Germline V lookup: CDR1 SGHRS, CDR2 YFSETQ. This CDR3 reads CASSSGTSGFTYEQYF. In DNA form, the CDR3 reads TGCGCCAGCAGCTCCGGGACTAGCGGGTTTACCTACGAGCAGTACTTC.

This sequence joins TRBV5-1 and TRBJ1-6, with a weak D call TRBD1 (5 bases). V lost 3 bases, J lost 6 bases, and 13 bases lay in between. From germline, CDR1 is SGHRS and CDR2 YFSETQ. This CDR3 contains 15 residues. In DNA form, the CDR3 reads TGCGCCAGCAGCTACAGTGGGGCCTTTAATTCACCCCTCCACTTT. Translating gives CASSYSGAFNSPLHF. Combining the CDR3 with reference TRBV5-1 and TRBJ1-6 gives the whole variable domain KAGVTQTPRYLIKTRGQQVTLSCSPISGHRSVSWYQQTPGQGLQFLFEYFSETQRNKGNFPGRFSGRQFSNSRSEMNVSTLELGDSALYLCASSYSGAFNSPLHFGNGTRLTVT.

This chain links TRBV25-1 with TRBJ2-2; D is possibly TRBD1 (6 bases). Germline V gene sequence: CDR1 MGHDK, CDR2 SYGVNS. CDR3 length: 16 residues. Trimming pared 1 base from V and 1 base from J, leaving 10 bases between. Here the CDR3 DNA reads TGTGCCAGCAGTGAATTGGGCAGGGGGAACACCGGGGAGCTGTTTTTT. This sequence encodes CASSELGRGNTGELFF.

The chain recombines TRBV2 with TRBJ2-1, with 14 bases matching TRBD2. The J segment lost 10 bases and the V segment lost 8 bases, leaving 10 bases of the junction unmatched. Germline lookup yields CDR1 SNHLY and CDR2 FYNNEI. The CDR3 totals 15 residues. CDR3 coding DNA: TGTGCCAGCCATTATTCGGGACTAGCGGGAGTGGAGCAGTTCTTC. Its protein product is CASHYSGLAGVEQFF.

The V and J genes are TRBV6-1 and TRBJ2-1; TRBD1 matches 9 bases. Germline V CDR1 and CDR2: MNHNS, SASEGT. Unmatched junction bases numbered 6, after V lost 8 bases and J lost 7 bases. The CDR3 is 13 residues long. The CDR3 bases are TGTGCCAGCTCCGGGACAGGGAGGAATGAGCAGTTCTTC. Protein: CASSGTGRNEQFF.

The rearrangement uses TRBV2 and TRBJ1-5, with 8 nucleotides matching TRBD1. Germline V gene lookup returns CDR1 SNHLY and CDR2 FYNNEI. With 6 bases clipped from V and 7 bases from J, the junction kept 5 bases outside the gene matches. The CDR3 is 13 amino acids. The CDR3 DNA follows: TGTGCCAGCAGGGACAGGGTTGGGCAGCCCCAGCATTTT. It specifies CASRDRVGQPQHF.

This clone showed up just a few times. The chain combines TRBV7-9 with TRBJ1-5, with D perhaps matching TRBD1 (6 bases). Trimming took 7 bases from V and 3 from J, leaving 13 bases between them. The germline gives CDR1 SEHNR, CDR2 FQNEAQ (reference sequence). The CDR3 has 14 amino acids. CDR3 region: CASTNQGNNQPQHF. The CDR3 DNA reads as TGTGCCAGCACTAATCAGGGGAACAATCAGCCCCAGCATTTT.

V is TRBV6-5 and J is TRBJ1-2; 7 nucleotides match TRBD1. Trimming took 4 bases from V and 8 from J; bases not matched to a gene: 7. This CDR3 is 13 amino acids long. CDR1 is MNHEY, CDR2 SVGAGI, per germline. The chain's CDR3 is CASSSQGFSGYTF. The DNA for the CDR3 is TGTGCCAGCAGTTCACAGGGGTTTTCAGGCTACACCTTC.

The CDR3 loop reads CASSSGGQGIDEQFF. The CDR3 nucleotides read TGTGCCAGCAGCTCCGGGGGACAGGGTATCGATGAGCAGTTCTTC. V usage is TRBV5-4 and J usage is TRBJ2-1; 9 bases are a match to TRBD1. This CDR3 comprises 15 residues. Germline V lookup: CDR1 SGHNT, CDR2 YYREEE (reference sequence). J was trimmed by 8 bases and V by 3 bases; bases with no gene match: 9.

The CDR3: CASSQNPAILGNTEAFF. The CDR3 DNA sequence: TGTGCCAGCAGCCAAAACCCCGCTATCCTAGGGAACACTGAAGCTTTCTTT. The chain links TRBV4-2 to TRBJ1-1; D ambiguous. CDR1 and CDR2 from the germline V gene are LGHNA and YNFKEQ. With 2 bases removed from V and 1 base from J, the gap between germline ends came to 17 bases. The length of the CDR3 is 17 residues.

The CDR3 DNA sequence: TGTGCCAGCAGCACCTGGCGGGTTGGGGGGTACACTGAAGCTTTCTTT. Residues: CASSTWRVGGYTEAFF. V and J are TRBV5-6 and TRBJ1-1; D is possibly TRBD1 (5 bases). V dropped 4 bases and J dropped 3 bases, with 19 bases sitting between them. Germline CDR1 reads SGHDT; CDR2 reads YYEEEE. This CDR3 region has 16 residues.

This chain links TRBV4-1 with TRBJ2-1, with 10 bases lining up with TRBD1. Germline V gives CDR1 MGHRA, CDR2 YSYEKL. The CDR3 is 18 residues long. V gave up 0 bases and J gave up 7 bases; unmatched junction bases: 12. CDR3 amino acids: CASSQEATRDRGPNEQFF. The DNA for the CDR3 is TGCGCCAGCAGCCAAGAGGCAACCCGGGACAGGGGACCGAATGAGCAGTTCTTC.

A few counts support this clone. The V call is TRBV4-2, the J call TRBJ2-1, with D uncertain. Germline CDR1 is LGHNA and CDR2 is YNFKEQ. V was pared by 1 base and J by 6 bases, with 4 bases between. The CDR3 has 12 residues. CDR3 in DNA: TGTGCCAGCAGCCAAGCGTCCAATGAGCAGTTCTTC. Its protein is CASSQASNEQFF.

CDR3 loop: CASSPGAGERDYEQYF. The CDR3 DNA reads TGTGCCAGCAGCCCGGGGGCGGGAGAAAGGGACTACGAGCAGTACTTC. The chain employs TRBV5-4 and TRBJ2-7; weak D call: TRBD2 (7 bases). The V end lost 4 bases, the J end lost 3 bases, and 20 bases lay between the germline ends. CDR3 length: 16 residues. From germline, CDR1 is SGHNT and CDR2 YYREEE (reference sequence).

The V gene is TRBV15, the J gene TRBJ2-3, with D tentatively TRBD2 (6 bases). This CDR3 comprises 14 residues. The V end was cut by 5 bases, the J end by 4 bases, with 13 bases between. Germline V lookup: CDR1 LNHNV, CDR2 YYDKDF (reference sequence). The CDR3 bases are TGTGCCACCAGCTCCAGGAGGGCCGCAGATACGCAGTATTTT. It translates to CATSSRRAADTQYF.

For the CDR3, the DNA is TGTGCCAGCAGCTTAGGTAGCGGGGCATATCAAGAGACCCAGTACTTC. The encoded protein is CASSLGSGAYQETQYF. The V and J genes are TRBV7-7 and TRBJ2-5, with 8 bases that match TRBD2. The CDR3 spans 16 residues. V was clipped by 1 base and J by 2 bases; unmatched bases: 6. The V gene's germline CDR1 is SSHAT and CDR2 FNYEAQ (reference sequence). Using reference TRBV7-7 and TRBJ2-5 for the parts outside the CDR3, the full variable domain is GAGVSQSPRYKVTKRGQDVTLRCDPISSHATLYWYQQALGQGPEFLTYFNYEAQPDKSGLPSDRFSAERPEGSISTLTIQRTEQRDSAMYRCASSLGSGAYQETQYFGPGTRLLVL.

This clone showed up just a few times. The genes are TRBV10-3 and TRBJ2-3, with D perhaps matching TRBD1 (5 bases). V lost 6 bases and J lost 4, with 20 bases in between. The germline V gene has CDR1 ENHRY and CDR2 SYGVKD. This CDR3 comprises 16 residues. CDR3 sequence (DNA): TGTGCCATCAGCCCTACAGATCAGGGTTCGGCAGATACGCAGTATTTT. Translation gives CAISPTDQGSADTQYF.

The genes are TRBV19 and TRBJ1-2, with D possibly TRBD1 on 6 matching bases. CDR3 size: 15 residues. V was shortened by 6 bases and J by 3 bases, with 17 bases between the two germline ends. The germline V gene encodes CDR1 LNHDA and CDR2 SQIVND (reference sequence). Written as DNA, the CDR3 is TGTGCCAGTAGCTTCCCGGGGCCAGGGGACTATGGCTACACCTTC. Protein: CASSFPGPGDYGYTF.